Following are 29 T cell receptor beta chains from one sample sequenced in a study of blood T cell repertoires in COVID-19. Here immunoSEQ multiplex PCR was the method, and the copy in TCRdb shows in-frame clones only, minus some. The table records more than 65,000 clones, roughly 78% of them present only once. The sample was peripheral blood. The receptors originated from a human donor in a cohort sampled during active COVID-19.

The chain links TRBV7-2 to TRBJ2-7; no reliable D call. CDR1 SGHTA and CDR2 FQGNSA come from the germline V gene. V shed 2 bases and J shed 4 bases, with 9 bases lying between them. This CDR3 is 13 amino acids long. In DNA form, the CDR3 reads TGTGCCAGCAGCTTACGATCCCAGTACGAGCAGTACTTC. Amino acids: CASSLRSQYEQYF.

CDR3 sequence (DNA): TGTGCCAGCAGTTTGCGAGCGGGACAGGGGGCCCAAGAGACCCAGTACTTC. Residues: CASSLRAGQGAQETQYF. The chain has TRBV27 and TRBJ2-5, with 12 positions matching TRBD1. CDR3 length equals 17 residues. Germline V CDR1 and CDR2: MNHEY, SMNVEV (reference sequence). V trimming: 3 bases; J trimming: 1 base; junction bases outside the gene matches: 6.

The rearrangement links TRBV9 to TRBJ1-4, with 9 bases that match TRBD1. The CDR3 has 15 amino acids. The germline V gene has CDR1 SGDLS and CDR2 YYNGEE. The V and J ends lost 3 bases and 8 bases, in that order; junction bases with no gene match: 8. CDR3 DNA: TGTGCCAGCAGCGCATACCGGGACAGGGCGGAAAAACTGTTTTTT. Translated: CASSAYRDRAEKLFF. Filled out from reference TRBV9 and TRBJ1-4, the complete variable domain reads DSGVTQTPKHLITATGQRVTLRCSPRSGDLSVYWYQQSLDQGLQFLIQYYNGEERAKGNILERFSAQQFPDLHSELNLSSLELGDSALYFCASSAYRDRAEKLFFGSGTQLSVL.

The V gene is TRBV10-3, the J gene TRBJ2-7; tentatively, D is TRBD1 (5 bases). The germline V gene encodes CDR1 ENHRY and CDR2 SYGVKD. V dropped 2 bases and J dropped 5 bases, with 19 bases sitting between them. The CDR3 has 16 residues. The CDR3 nucleotides read TGTGCCATCAGTGAGCAGGGCCCGACCGGTAGGGACGAGCAGTACTTC. Amino acid sequence: CAISEQGPTGRDEQYF.

This chain uses TRBV2 with TRBJ1-6; no definite D call. This CDR3 spans 14 amino acids. The germline CDR1 and CDR2 sequences are SNHLY and FYNNEI. With 2 bases removed from V and 11 bases from J, the gap between germline ends came to 13 bases. As DNA, the CDR3 is TGTGCCAGCAGTGAATCACCAGTCGGGGCACCCCTCCACTTT. Protein sequence: CASSESPVGAPLHF. Full variable domain (rest looked up from reference TRBV2 and TRBJ1-6): EPEVTQTPSHQVTQMGQEVILRCVPISNHLYFYWYRQILGQKVEFLVSFYNNEISEKSEIFDDQFSVERPDGSNFTLKIRSTKLEDSAMYFCASSESPVGAPLHFGNGTRLTVT.

There are a few counts of this clone. The CDR3 DNA reads TGTGCCAGCAGCTATATTGACGAGCAGTACTTC. Its translation: CASSYIDEQYF. The chain couples TRBV5-6 to TRBJ2-7; D is uncertain. CDR3 length: 11 residues. The germline V gene encodes CDR1 SGHDT and CDR2 YYEEEE. Trimming left V 3 bases short and J 5 bases short, with 6 bases between.

This clone was picked up one time. The chain combines TRBV12-3 or TRBV12-4 with TRBJ1-1, with 9 bases that match TRBD1. V shed 7 bases and J 7 bases; nucleotides not matched to a gene: 7. The CDR3 is 13 residues long. CDR3 nucleotide sequence: TGTGCCAGCAACCCAGGGGGACAGGGTGAAGCTTTCTTT. It translates to CASNPGGQGEAFF.

The chain has TRBV19 and TRBJ1-5; weak D call: TRBD1 (6 bases). The germline V and J ends were trimmed by 3 bases and 6 bases, with 18 bases remaining between them. From germline, CDR1 is LNHDA and CDR2 SQIVND (reference sequence). CDR3 length equals 16 residues. For the CDR3, the DNA is TGTGCCAGTAGTATTCCGCTACAGGGTTCGGGTCAGCCCCAGCATTTT. Amino acids: CASSIPLQGSGQPQHF.

V and J are TRBV27 and TRBJ1-4; D gene unclear. Germline V gene data show CDR1 as MNHEY and CDR2 as SMNVEV (reference sequence). CDR3 length: 16 amino acids. The V end was cut by 6 bases, the J end by 3 bases, with 17 bases between. The CDR3 DNA sequence: TGTGCCAGCAGCCTCGGGTGGGCAGCGGCTAATGAAAAACTGTTTTTT. It specifies CASSLGWAAANEKLFF.

V usage is TRBV5-4 and J usage is TRBJ2-6; D not resolved. Germline V CDR1 and CDR2: SGHNT, YYREEE (reference sequence). The CDR3 spans 14 residues. V was cut by 4 bases and J by 4 bases, with 9 bases left in between. CDR3 in DNA: TGTGCCAGCAGCCCCGACTCAGGGGCCAACGTCCTGACTTTC. Protein product: CASSPDSGANVLTF.

This clone has only one observation. The J gene is TRBJ2-7, the V gene TRBV5-1, with 8 bases fitting TRBD1. The CDR3 has 12 residues. The V segment lost 7 bases and the J segment 7 bases; nucleotides outside the gene matches: 7. The germline CDR1 and CDR2 sequences are SGHRS and YFSETQ. The CDR3 DNA follows: TGCGCCAGCCACCAGGGGGCTGGAGAGCAGTACTTC. Protein product: CASHQGAGEQYF.

V gene TRBV11-2 combines with J gene TRBJ1-5; D is undetermined. Trimming cost V 5 bases and J 7 bases, with 12 bases left between them. The CDR3 extends over 13 amino acids. Looked up from germline, CDR1 is SGHAT and CDR2 is FQNNGV. This CDR3 is CASSLRSGQPQHF. The CDR3 region has the DNA TGTGCCAGCAGCCTCCGATCGGGGCAGCCCCAGCATTTT.

This chain connects TRBV5-1 to TRBJ1-2; D is unresolved. The V end lost 0 bases, the J end lost 8 bases, and 14 bases lay between the germline ends. Germline values: CDR1 SGHRS, CDR2 YFSETQ. CDR3 size: 14 residues. The CDR3 region has the DNA TGCGCCAGCAGCTTGGACCCGGCAGCGGGGGGCTACACCTTC. It codes for CASSLDPAAGGYTF.

There are a few counts of this clone. The chain employs TRBV2 and TRBJ1-2; perhaps TRBD1 as D (6 bases). The CDR3 is 13 amino acids. Germline V gene lookup returns CDR1 SNHLY and CDR2 FYNNEI. Trimming removed 6 bases from V and 13 bases from J, with 21 bases in between. The CDR3: CASRMDSRQSSTF. Written as DNA, the CDR3 is TGTGCCAGCAGAATGGACAGCCGGCAAAGTTCCACCTTC.

V usage is TRBV2 and J usage is TRBJ2-5, with D possibly being TRBD2 (5 bases). Germline CDR1 reads SNHLY; CDR2 reads FYNNEI. The V end was cut by 4 bases, the J end by 4 bases, with 7 bases between. The CDR3 sequence is 12 residues long. The CDR3 bases are TGTGCCAGCAGTGGTCTAGCAGAGACCCAGTACTTC. Translated: CASSGLAETQYF.

V gene TRBV4-2 combines with J gene TRBJ1-3; 7 nucleotides align to TRBD1. The junction had 2 bases not matched to a gene; V was cut back by 2 bases and J by 1 base. The germline gives CDR1 LGHNA, CDR2 YNFKEQ. The CDR3 loop spans 15 amino acids. The CDR3 nucleotides read TGTGCCAGCAGCCAAACGACAGGGTCTGGAAACACCATATATTTT. Its protein product is CASSQTTGSGNTIYF.

The genes are TRBV7-2 and TRBJ1-2; 7 bases are a match to TRBD1. Germline CDR1 is SGHTA and CDR2 is FQGNSA. There are 14 residues in the CDR3. J was trimmed by 4 bases and V by 5 bases; bases with no gene match: 7. The CDR3 sequence is CASSLTDRLYGYTF. CDR3 bases: TGTGCCAGCAGCCTAACGGACAGGCTCTATGGCTACACCTTC.

The chain recombines TRBV5-4 with TRBJ2-1; TRBD2 matches 10 bases. CDR3 length equals 15 residues. The V gene's germline CDR1 is SGHNT and CDR2 YYREEE (reference sequence). V was clipped by 2 bases and J by 5 bases; unmatched bases: 4. CDR3 sequence reads: CASSFSGGLHNEQFF. The CDR3 DNA reads as TGTGCCAGCAGCTTTAGCGGGGGGCTCCACAATGAGCAGTTCTTC. The full variable domain, in which reference TRBV5-4 and TRBJ2-1 provide the parts outside the CDR3, is ETGVTQSPTHLIKTRGQQVTLRCSSQSGHNTVSWYQQALGQGPQFIFQYYREEENGRGNFPPRFSGLQFPNYSSELNVNALELDDSALYLCASSFSGGLHNEQFFGPGTRLTVL.

This chain connects TRBV5-5 to TRBJ1-5; 9 bases line up with TRBD1. Germline loops: CDR1 SGHKS, CDR2 YYEKEE (reference sequence). V lost 4 bases to trimming and J lost 6 bases; unmatched junction nucleotides: 17. CDR3 length: 18 amino acids. In DNA form, the CDR3 reads TGTGCCAGCAGCCCAACAAAAACGACAGGGGGTATAGGTCAGCCCCAGCATTTT. It encodes CASSPTKTTGGIGQPQHF.

This chain connects TRBV9 to TRBJ2-3; 8 nucleotides match TRBD2. The CDR3 sequence is 15 residues long. Trimming cost V 7 bases and J 7 bases; bases outside gene matches: 14. Germline assignment: CDR1 SGDLS and CDR2 YYNGEE. CDR3 sequence reads: CASAPGGYSTNTQYF. The CDR3 nucleotides read TGTGCCAGCGCACCGGGGGGGTATTCCACTAATACGCAGTATTTT.

The chain recombines TRBV25-1 with TRBJ1-4; TRBD1 aligns across 8 bases. The germline gives CDR1 MGHDK, CDR2 SYGVNS. After removal of 4 bases from V and 3 bases from J, the junction contained 7 bases not matched to a gene. The CDR3 runs 16 residues. In DNA, the CDR3 is TGTGCCAGCAGTGCCTGGACAGGGAGTTCTAATGAAAAACTGTTTTTT. Its protein is CASSAWTGSSNEKLFF.

The J gene is TRBJ1-3, the V gene TRBV6-1; the D is unclear. The CDR3 covers 15 residues. The V and J ends lost 3 bases and 0 bases respectively, with 9 bases between them. The V gene's germline CDR1 is MNHNS and CDR2 SASEGT. The CDR3 loop is CASSDHSGSGNTIYF. The CDR3, as DNA: TGTGCCAGCAGTGACCATTCGGGCTCTGGAAACACCATATATTTT.

The chain uses TRBV6-2 or TRBV6-3 and TRBJ2-1; 9 bases agree with TRBD2. The CDR3 contains 11 residues. Germline trimming cut 9 bases from V and 8 bases from J; bases unmatched to any gene: 2. Germline V gene lookup returns CDR1 MNHEY and CDR2 SVGEGT. The CDR3 spells CASSGGHEQFF. The CDR3, as DNA: TGTGCCAGTAGCGGGGGCCATGAGCAGTTCTTC.

This clone was counted a single time. J is TRBJ2-6 and V is TRBV5-4, with D maybe TRBD1 (6 bases). CDR3 length: 15 amino acids. Germline V lookup: CDR1 SGHNT, CDR2 YYREEE (reference sequence). V lost 4 bases to trimming and J lost 0 bases, with 8 bases between them. The CDR3 sequence: CASSRDTSGANVLTF. The CDR3 coding sequence is TGTGCCAGCAGCCGGGACACCTCTGGGGCCAACGTCCTGACTTTC.

The rearrangement joins TRBV6-2 or TRBV6-3 to TRBJ1-1; the D gene is possibly TRBD1 (6 bases). Trimming cost V 2 bases and J 8 bases, with 12 bases left between them. The CDR3 has 13 residues. CDR1 MNHEY and CDR2 SVGEGT come from the germline V gene. CDR3 sequence: CASSYPAGAEAFF. For the CDR3, the DNA is TGTGCCAGCAGTTACCCGGCAGGGGCAGAAGCTTTCTTT.

The chain recombines TRBV11-2 with TRBJ1-2; 8 bases agree with TRBD1. With 6 bases clipped from V and 7 bases from J, the junction kept 7 bases outside the gene matches. The V gene's germline CDR1 is SGHAT and CDR2 FQNNGV. This CDR3 comprises 13 residues. CDR3 DNA sequence: TGTGCCAGCAGACCGGGACAGGTCGGTGGCTACACCTTC. It is translated as CASRPGQVGGYTF.

This clone has a single count. In nucleotides, the CDR3 is TGTGCCAGCAGTGAGACACCGGGACAGCAAGAGACCCAGTACTTC. This codes for CASSETPGQQETQYF. The rearrangement links TRBV6-1 to TRBJ2-5; TRBD1 aligns across 7 bases. The CDR3 totals 15 residues. The V segment lost 3 bases and the J segment 2 bases; nucleotides outside the gene matches: 6. Germline V gene sequence: CDR1 MNHNS, CDR2 SASEGT.

The CDR3: CASSDRGAAGYTF. CDR3 coding DNA: TGTGCCAGCAGTGACAGGGGGGCGGCCGGCTACACCTTC. This chain links TRBV25-1 with TRBJ1-2, with 7 nucleotides matching TRBD1. J gave up 8 bases and V 3 bases, and 6 bases lay outside the gene matches. Germline-derived CDR1 and CDR2 are MGHDK and SYGVNS. This CDR3 spans 13 amino acids.

This sequence joins TRBV6-5 and TRBJ2-7; D remains unclear. The V gene's germline CDR1 is MNHEY and CDR2 SVGAGI. The V end lost 2 bases, the J end lost 3 bases, and 11 bases lay between the germline ends. The CDR3 has 14 residues. CDR3 amino acids: CASSYMAASYEQYF. For the CDR3, the DNA is TGTGCCAGCAGTTACATGGCAGCGAGCTACGAGCAGTACTTC.